These T cell receptor beta chains were read from a single sample in a study of T cells expressing NK-cell markers. TCRdb reprocessed the 5' RACE reads and keeps a single row for each CDR3 protein, giving no DNA. The sample has around 260,000 distinct CDR3 sequences; the top ten hold roughly 4.2%. The sample comprised blood T cells: a sorted CD56 or NKG2C T cell subset, CD4+ or CD8+ T cells, or bulk PBMC T cells (not recorded which). The receptor set was obtained from a woman between 18 and 75 years old in good health. The CDR3 runs from the conserved cysteine through the conserved F or W.

V gene	J gene	CDR3 protein
TRBV12-3/TRBV12-4	TRBJ1-5	CASSFGALTQQPQHF
TRBV7-2	TRBJ1-2	CASGQQNYGYTF
TRBV5-1	TRBJ1-4	CASSRDRVTEKLFF
TRBV20-1	TRBJ2-7	CSADREGTYEQYF
TRBV10-3	TRBJ1-5	CAISDRGRDQPQHF
TRBV20-1	TRBJ2-3	CSSTGGSTDTQYF
TRBV29-1	TRBJ2-7	CSGRAGNYEQYF
TRBV6-1	TRBJ2-5	CASSPNGLTGETQYF
TRBV7-8	TRBJ1-5	CASSLELRSNQPQHF
TRBV24-1	TRBJ2-1	CATGRGPNEQFF
TRBV12-3/TRBV12-4	TRBJ2-7	CASRATGTYYEQYF
TRBV5-1	TRBJ1-4	CASRPGQQNEKLFF
TRBV11-2	TRBJ2-3	CASSLGMSGSETQYF
TRBV29-1	TRBJ2-1	CSVPRTGLGEQFF
TRBV28	TRBJ1-4	CASSSQGDNFSEKLFF
TRBV7-9	TRBJ2-7	CASSSPPQDRASGEQYF
TRBV19	TRBJ1-5	CASSPRDRAYLPQHF
TRBV5-1	TRBJ2-4	CASSLGEAPTKNIQYF
TRBV3-1	TRBJ2-3	CASSQVGRTQYF
TRBV15	TRBJ1-1	CATSTSTGGAGAFF
TRBV7-2	TRBJ2-3	CASSIRGLAGEDTQYF
TRBV27	TRBJ1-1	CASSLFNRDTGRAFF
TRBV7-9	TRBJ2-2	CASSLGDTGELFF
TRBV11-3	TRBJ2-3	CASSLGERATDTQYF
TRBV20-1	TRBJ2-3	CSARSLSGSGTDTQYF
TRBV14	TRBJ2-1	CASSQATGSYNEQFF
TRBV5-1	TRBJ1-2	CASSLTPNYGYTF
TRBV10-2	TRBJ1-4	CASSESERIAEKLFF
TRBV7-2	TRBJ2-1	CASSLDRRSEQFF
TRBV7-9	TRBJ1-1	CASSMTGSTEAFF
TRBV25-1	TRBJ2-7	CASSPKRLGVEREQYF
TRBV10-3	TRBJ2-7	CAISESVGYTYEQYF
TRBV6-6	TRBJ2-3	CASRSGGSQYF
TRBV6-5	TRBJ2-7	CASSYRGAPYEQYF
TRBV3-1	TRBJ2-1	CASSQDRLRGEQFF
TRBV12-3/TRBV12-4	TRBJ2-3	CASSRRLAGGSTDTQYF
TRBV12-3/TRBV12-4	TRBJ2-4	CASSLQGSWGIQYF
TRBV5-1	TRBJ1-1	CASSVGLGAEAFF
TRBV29-1	TRBJ1-3	CSVGSSSGNTIYF
TRBV7-3	TRBJ1-1	CASSSAWDTEAFF